One and the same sample provided the 15 T cell receptor beta chains below, sequenced in a study of blood T cell repertoires in COVID-19. Some clones are missing from TCRdb's copy, which holds only in-frame ones; the method was immunoSEQ multiplex PCR. The sample includes fewer than 300,000 clones, approximately 81% seen only once; the top ten take 2% to 3%. Material for sequencing was PBMCs or T cells enriched from blood (not recorded which). Receptors were obtained from a woman aged 45-60 years who had recovered from COVID-19.

V gene TRBV7-2 combines with J gene TRBJ1-5, with a possible D match to TRBD1 (5 bases). Germline CDR1 is SGHTA and CDR2 is FQGNSA. Trimming shortened V by 5 bases and J by 1 base, and 9 bases separated the two germline ends. The CDR3 has 14 residues. CDR3 nucleotide sequence: TGTGCCAGCAGCACGACAGTGAGCAATCAGCCCCAGCATTTT. Translation gives CASSTTVSNQPQHF.

This chain connects TRBV5-1 to TRBJ2-7; 9 bases align to TRBD2. The CDR3 extends over 18 amino acids. The V gene end was trimmed by 0 bases and the J gene end by 0 bases; junction bases not matched to a gene: 10. The germline V gene has CDR1 SGHRS and CDR2 YFSETQ. The CDR3 protein is CASSLAASGVHSSYEQYF. The CDR3 DNA reads as TGCGCCAGCAGCTTGGCAGCTAGCGGGGTCCACAGCTCCTACGAGCAGTACTTC.

The chain combines TRBV6-5 with TRBJ2-1; 8 nucleotides agree with TRBD1. Germline trimming cut 5 bases from V and 10 bases from J; bases unmatched to any gene: 4. The CDR3 length is 12 residues. Germline CDR1 is MNHEY and CDR2 is SVGAGI. The CDR3 spells CASSPWTGEQFF. The DNA for the CDR3 is TGTGCCAGCAGTCCTTGGACAGGGGAGCAGTTCTTC.

The chain is built from TRBV5-1 and TRBJ1-1, with D unclear. V was trimmed by 0 bases and J by 1 base, leaving 10 bases between them. The germline gives CDR1 SGHRS, CDR2 YFSETQ. This CDR3 comprises 15 residues. CDR3 DNA sequence: TGCGCCAGCAGCTTGGAACCGGGAGGGAACACTGAAGCTTTCTTT. As protein: CASSLEPGGNTEAFF.

The CDR3 nucleotides are TGTGCCTGGAGTATCGGGGGGCTCATCTATGGCTACACCTTC. Translation: CAWSIGGLIYGYTF. The chain has TRBV30 and TRBJ1-2; possibly TRBD1 for D (6 bases). The CDR3 has 14 amino acids. CDR1 and CDR2 (germline): GTSNPN, SVGIG (reference sequence). Trimming stripped 2 bases from V and 4 bases from J, with 14 bases between.

This chain links TRBV14 with TRBJ2-7, with D perhaps TRBD1 (6 bases). Between the trimmed V and J ends, which lost 4 bases and 4 bases, there was a span of 11 bases. The germline V gene has CDR1 SGHDN and CDR2 FVKESK. The CDR3 sequence is 13 residues long. The CDR3 DNA follows: TGTGCCAGCAGCCCCGGGGACAATTACGAGCAGTACTTC. Residues: CASSPGDNYEQYF.

The CDR3 nucleotides are TGTGCCAGCAGCCTGGGGCAGTCGAATGAAAAACTGTTTTTT. Amino acids: CASSLGQSNEKLFF. The chain links TRBV5-8 to TRBJ1-4; tentative D call: TRBD1 (5 bases). Trimming pared 4 bases from V and 5 bases from J, leaving 12 bases between. This CDR3 has 14 amino acids. Germline CDR1 reads SGHTS; CDR2 reads YDEGEE.

The V and J genes are TRBV7-9 and TRBJ1-1; no clear D gene. The ends were cut back, 5 bases at V and 1 base at J, with 11 bases in the middle. The length of the CDR3 is 14 residues. Per the germline V gene, CDR1 is SEHNR and CDR2 is FQNEAQ (reference sequence). The CDR3 region is CASSPGRRNTEAFF. The CDR3 DNA reads TGTGCCAGCAGCCCGGGGAGGCGGAACACTGAAGCTTTCTTT.

In its sample, this clone was seen once. A much more abundant neighbour one base away suggests this may be a read error. The chain joins TRBV15 to TRBJ2-7, with 9 bases identical to TRBD1. The CDR3 extends over 13 amino acids. Germline-derived CDR1 and CDR2 are LNHNV and YYDKDF (reference sequence). After removal of 8 bases from V and 4 bases from J, the junction contained 6 bases not matched to a gene. The CDR3 sequence: CATGTGQGYEQYF. The CDR3 nucleotides read TGTGCCACCGGCACAGGACAGGGGTACGAGCAGTACTTC.

The CDR3 region is CASSGQTVSSYNEQFF. In DNA form, the CDR3 reads TGTGCCAGCAGCGGTCAGACAGTAAGCTCCTACAATGAGCAGTTCTTC. The V and J genes are TRBV11-2 and TRBJ2-1; tentative D call: TRBD1 (5 bases). Germline V gene sequence: CDR1 SGHAT, CDR2 FQNNGV. Trimming cost V 5 bases and J 0 bases, with 14 bases left between them. This CDR3 has 16 amino acids.

This clone was observed once. The rearrangement uses TRBV3-1 (or the pseudogene TRBV3-2) and TRBJ2-1; 10 bases fit TRBD2. The CDR3 sequence is 16 residues long. CDR1 and CDR2 from the germline V gene are LGHDT and YNNKEL (reference sequence). V shed 5 bases, J shed 2 bases, and the junction held 6 bases outside the gene matches. The CDR3 sequence is CASSSSGRGPYNEQFF. The CDR3 DNA follows: TGTGCCAGCAGCTCCAGCGGGAGGGGACCCTACAATGAGCAGTTCTTC.

CDR3 loop: CASSLDRGQPQHF. The CDR3 nucleotides read TGTGCCAGCAGCTTGGACAGGGGACAGCCCCAGCATTTT. The chain uses TRBV5-6 and TRBJ1-5; 7 bases align to TRBD1. The ends lost 0 bases at V and 7 bases at J; junction bases unmatched: 1. This CDR3 comprises 13 residues. CDR1 and CDR2 (germline): SGHDT, YYEEEE.

This chain uses TRBV12-3 or TRBV12-4 with TRBJ2-7; tentative D call: TRBD2 (6 bases). Deletions cut 5 bases from V and 7 bases from J, with 15 bases between. The CDR3 covers 13 residues. DNA of the CDR3: TGTGCCAGCAGTGCGGGACTTTTCGGGGAGCAGTACTTC. It yields the protein CASSAGLFGEQYF.

Turning to this clone: Other DNA variants within this sample encode the same CDR3. This chain joins TRBV27 and TRBJ1-5; D unclear. The germline CDR1 and CDR2 sequences are MNHEY and SMNVEV (reference sequence). This CDR3 spans 13 amino acids. Trimming cost V 0 bases and J 4 bases, with 4 bases left between them. CDR3 sequence: CASSLSRNQPQHF. CDR3 coding DNA: TGTGCCAGCAGTTTATCCCGTAATCAGCCCCAGCATTTT.

This rearrangement joins TRBV9 to TRBJ2-7; TRBD2 might be the D (6 bases). Germline CDR1 SGDLS, CDR2 YYNGEE. This CDR3 comprises 16 residues. Trimming removed 0 bases at V and 3 bases at J, with 16 bases between. CDR3 bases: TGTGCCAGCAGCGTAGGACACCCCAATAGCGGCTACGAGCAGTACTTC. Translating it yields CASSVGHPNSGYEQYF.